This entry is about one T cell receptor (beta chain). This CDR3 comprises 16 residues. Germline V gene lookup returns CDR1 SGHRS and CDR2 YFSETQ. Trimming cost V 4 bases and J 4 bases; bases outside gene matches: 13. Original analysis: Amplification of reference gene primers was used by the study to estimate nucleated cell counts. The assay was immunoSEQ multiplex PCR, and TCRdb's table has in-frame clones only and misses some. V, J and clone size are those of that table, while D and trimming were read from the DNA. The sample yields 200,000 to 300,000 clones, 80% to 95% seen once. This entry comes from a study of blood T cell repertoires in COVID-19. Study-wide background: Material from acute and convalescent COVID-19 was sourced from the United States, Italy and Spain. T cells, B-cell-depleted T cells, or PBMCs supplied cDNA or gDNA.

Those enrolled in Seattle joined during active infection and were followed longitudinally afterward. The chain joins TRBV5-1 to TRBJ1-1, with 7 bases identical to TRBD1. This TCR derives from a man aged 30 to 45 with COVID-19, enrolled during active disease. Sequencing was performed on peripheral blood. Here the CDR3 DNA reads TGCGCCAGCAGCCTGTCCGCGACAGGGAAAAGCACTGAAGCTTTCTTT. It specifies CASSLSATGKSTEAFF.